These 18 T cell receptor beta chains came from one sample sequenced in a study of blood T cell repertoires in COVID-19. TCRdb's table, derived via immunoSEQ multiplex PCR, lists solely in-frame clones and lacks some. The table records around 180,000 clones, approximately 92% of them present only once. The sequencing input was PBMCs or T cells enriched from blood (not recorded which). The receptors originated from a middle-aged woman with acute COVID-19.

The rearrangement links TRBV2 to TRBJ2-7; a possible D gene is TRBD1 (5 bases). Germline V lookup: CDR1 SNHLY, CDR2 FYNNEI. V was pared by 4 bases and J by 1 base, with 5 bases between. This CDR3 is built from 12 residues. CDR3: CASSGQSYEQYF. The CDR3 coding sequence is TGTGCCAGCAGTGGACAGTCCTACGAGCAGTACTTC.

The genes are TRBV10-1 and TRBJ2-1, with D possibly TRBD1 on 8 matching bases. Looked up from germline, CDR1 is WNHNN and CDR2 is SYGVQD (reference sequence). The CDR3 is made up of 16 amino acids. Trimming removed 9 bases from V and 6 bases from J, with 24 bases in between. CDR3 protein: CARTGVLREKSNEQFF. For the CDR3, the DNA is TGCGCCAGGACAGGGGTGCTGCGGGAGAAAAGCAATGAGCAGTTCTTC.

The chain joins TRBV7-2 to TRBJ2-5; 9 bases line up with TRBD2. The CDR3 extends over 15 amino acids. Germline V gene lookup returns CDR1 SGHTA and CDR2 FQGNSA. V lost 1 base to trimming and J lost 4 bases; unmatched junction nucleotides: 4. CDR3 nucleotide sequence: TGTGCCAGCAGCTTAGGTAGCGGGAGCAGAGAGACCCAGTACTTC. Residues: CASSLGSGSRETQYF.

The CDR3 protein is CSASGQGGTGELFF. The DNA of the CDR3 is TGCAGTGCTAGTGGTCAGGGCGGCACCGGGGAGCTGTTTTTT. The V and J genes are TRBV20-1 and TRBJ2-2; the D gene is possibly TRBD1 (5 bases). The V end was cut by 3 bases, the J end by 4 bases, with 12 bases between. The CDR3 runs to 14 residues. Germline V gene lookup returns CDR1 DFQATT and CDR2 SNEGSKA (reference sequence).

The V gene is TRBV27, the J gene TRBJ1-5, with 8 positions matching TRBD1. Germline V gene lookup returns CDR1 MNHEY and CDR2 SMNVEV (reference sequence). CDR3 size: 17 residues. V gave up 2 bases and J gave up 4 bases; unmatched junction bases: 10. CDR3 residues: CASSLKGQGAKNQPQHF. CDR3 coding DNA: TGTGCCAGCAGTTTAAAGGGGCAGGGGGCTAAGAATCAGCCCCAGCATTTT.

This chain connects TRBV12-3 or TRBV12-4 to TRBJ2-5; D is undetermined. The CDR3 runs 12 residues. V lost 3 bases, J lost 5 bases, and 7 bases lay in between. CDR3 amino acids: CASSLFQETQYF. The CDR3 DNA reads as TGTGCCAGCAGTTTGTTCCAGGAGACCCAGTACTTC.

This chain uses TRBV21-1 with TRBJ2-7; the table's TRBD2 call for D was not verified on the DNA. TRBV21-1 has pseudogene status. The CDR3 contains 15 residues. Here the CDR3 reads CASSESTSVREEQYF. CDR3 bases: TGTGCCAGCAGCGAATCGACTAGCGTTCGGGAAGAGCAGTACTTC.

The V and J genes are TRBV2 and TRBJ1-2; no clear D gene. The V gene lost 0 bases and the J gene lost 7 bases, with 12 bases spanning the gap. Germline CDR1 reads SNHLY; CDR2 reads FYNNEI. This CDR3 region has 14 residues. CDR3 amino acids: CASSEAEGLGGYTF. Here the CDR3 DNA reads TGTGCCAGCAGTGAAGCGGAGGGCCTGGGTGGCTACACCTTC. The complete variable domain, with remaining parts taken from reference TRBV2 and TRBJ1-2, reads EPEVTQTPSHQVTQMGQEVILRCVPISNHLYFYWYRQILGQKVEFLVSFYNNEISEKSEIFDDQFSVERPDGSNFTLKIRSTKLEDSAMYFCASSEAEGLGGYTFGSGTRLTVV.

The chain carries TRBV3-1 (or the pseudogene TRBV3-2) and TRBJ2-7; tentatively, D is TRBD1 (5 bases). V lost 1 base to trimming and J lost 3 bases, with 13 bases between them. CDR1 and CDR2 (germline): LGHDT, YNNKEL (reference sequence). This CDR3 spans 15 amino acids. CDR3 coding DNA: TGTGCCAGCAGCCAAGCTTTGGGGCAGCTCTACGAGCAGTACTTC. Residues: CASSQALGQLYEQYF.

The rearrangement joins TRBV18 to TRBJ1-1; no definite D call. This CDR3 has 14 amino acids. CDR1 is KGHSH, CDR2 LQKENI, per germline. Trimming removed 3 bases at V and 5 bases at J, with 13 bases between. The CDR3 protein is CASSPRQLFTEAFF. CDR3 bases: TGTGCCAGCTCACCGCGGCAGTTATTTACTGAAGCTTTCTTT. The whole variable domain, remainder taken from reference TRBV18 and TRBJ1-1, is NAGVMQNPRHLVRRRGQEARLRCSPMKGHSHVYWYRQLPEEGLKFMVYLQKENIIDESGMPKERFSAEFPKEGPSILRIQQVVRGDSAAYFCASSPRQLFTEAFFGQGTRLTVV.

J is TRBJ2-4 and V is TRBV4-3; 9 bases are a match to TRBD2. The V gene end was trimmed by 3 bases and the J gene end by 15 bases; junction bases not matched to a gene: 9. Germline-derived CDR1 and CDR2 are LGHNA and YSLEER. The CDR3 contains 13 residues. CDR3: CASSHSPTSGRYF. The CDR3 nucleotides read TGCGCCAGCAGCCACAGTCCGACTAGCGGCCGGTACTTC.

This rearrangement joins TRBV30 to TRBJ1-4; D is perhaps TRBD1 (5 bases). Germline assignment: CDR1 GTSNPN and CDR2 SVGIG (reference sequence). V shed 0 bases and J shed 8 bases, with 16 bases lying between them. The CDR3 is 15 amino acids. The CDR3 loop reads CAWSVNLGRGEKLFF. The CDR3, as DNA: TGTGCCTGGAGTGTTAATCTGGGGCGGGGAGAAAAACTGTTTTTT.

V is TRBV12-5 and J is TRBJ2-3; the match to TRBD2 covers 11 bases. The V segment lost 1 base and the J segment 3 bases; nucleotides outside the gene matches: 3. This CDR3 has 16 residues. Germline V CDR1 and CDR2: LGHNT, FRNRAP. As DNA, the CDR3 is TGTGCTAGTGGTTTGGGACTAGCGGGAAGTACAGATACGCAGTATTTT. It encodes CASGLGLAGSTDTQYF.

The V call is TRBV11-2, the J call TRBJ1-6, with D possibly matching TRBD1 (6 bases). Trimming removed 6 bases from V and 0 bases from J, with 18 bases in between. The CDR3 has 18 residues. The germline CDR1 and CDR2 sequences are SGHAT and FQNNGV. The CDR3 here is CASRPGTSMSSYNSPLHF. Here the CDR3 DNA reads TGTGCCAGCAGACCCGGGACATCCATGAGCTCCTATAATTCACCCCTCCACTTT.

The chain carries TRBV4-2 and TRBJ2-3; D is ambiguous. Germline assignment: CDR1 LGHNA and CDR2 YNFKEQ. With 1 base removed from V and 0 bases from J, the gap between germline ends came to 5 bases. The CDR3 is made up of 14 amino acids. CDR3 region: CASSQVLSTDTQYF. In DNA, the CDR3 is TGTGCCAGCAGCCAAGTCCTTAGCACAGATACGCAGTATTTT.

The chain recombines TRBV5-8 with TRBJ2-6, with TRBD1 matching 11 bases. The germline V gene encodes CDR1 SGHTS and CDR2 YDEGEE. The CDR3 covers 17 residues. Unmatched junction bases numbered 5, after V lost 4 bases and J lost 2 bases. CDR3 DNA: TGTGCCAGCAGCCTGGGACAGGGGGTGGCTGGGGCCAACGTCCTGACTTTC. Its protein is CASSLGQGVAGANVLTF.

The chain has TRBV5-1 and TRBJ1-4; 9 positions match TRBD1. The germline V gene has CDR1 SGHRS and CDR2 YFSETQ. The CDR3 runs 16 residues. The V and J ends lost 0 bases and 5 bases, in that order; junction bases with no gene match: 5. CDR3 coding DNA: TGCGCCAGCAGCTTGGATTATGACAGGGGGAATGAAAAACTGTTTTTT. It is translated as CASSLDYDRGNEKLFF.

This chain connects TRBV6-6 to TRBJ2-1, with 7 bases aligning to TRBD2. The CDR3 has 20 amino acids. Germline V gene sequence: CDR1 MNHNY, CDR2 SVGAGI (reference sequence). J gave up 1 base and V 6 bases, and 21 bases lay outside the gene matches. In DNA form, the CDR3 reads TGTGCCAGCAGCCCCTCTTTCCACCCCCTCCTAGCGGAATCCTACAATGAGCAGTTCTTC. This gives the protein CASSPSFHPLLAESYNEQFF.